This T cell receptor (beta chain) was sequenced for a study of shared clonotypes between healthy human individuals. Study-level information: The composition of the donors was two women and a few men aged 18 to 49.

This clone showed up just a few times. Its matching antigen is unknown. The same CDR3 is also encoded by other DNA sequences in this sample. Broader study findings: Sorted-subset sequencing, rarefaction showed, was incomplete despite large depth. Estimated richness was generally greater in naive than memory subsets. All-four-donor shared clonotypes had higher generation probabilities than non-shared clonotypes did.

Germline CDR1 is KGHSH and CDR2 is LQKENI. V lost 1 base to trimming and J lost 5 bases, with 11 bases between them. There are 14 residues in the CDR3. Sequenced by immunoSEQ multiplex PCR; TCRdb stores in-frame clones only, minus some. The sample has some 790,000 clones; approximately 72% are singletons. This clonotype originated in a woman under 40 in good health. Sequenced: memory CD4+ T cells sorted from blood. The sample's subset: CD45RA-negative fraction. The V gene is TRBV18, the J gene TRBJ1-1, with no clear D. The CDR3: CASSPLEERTEAFF. The CDR3 DNA follows: TGTGCCAGCTCACCACTGGAGGAAAGGACTGAAGCTTTCTTT.